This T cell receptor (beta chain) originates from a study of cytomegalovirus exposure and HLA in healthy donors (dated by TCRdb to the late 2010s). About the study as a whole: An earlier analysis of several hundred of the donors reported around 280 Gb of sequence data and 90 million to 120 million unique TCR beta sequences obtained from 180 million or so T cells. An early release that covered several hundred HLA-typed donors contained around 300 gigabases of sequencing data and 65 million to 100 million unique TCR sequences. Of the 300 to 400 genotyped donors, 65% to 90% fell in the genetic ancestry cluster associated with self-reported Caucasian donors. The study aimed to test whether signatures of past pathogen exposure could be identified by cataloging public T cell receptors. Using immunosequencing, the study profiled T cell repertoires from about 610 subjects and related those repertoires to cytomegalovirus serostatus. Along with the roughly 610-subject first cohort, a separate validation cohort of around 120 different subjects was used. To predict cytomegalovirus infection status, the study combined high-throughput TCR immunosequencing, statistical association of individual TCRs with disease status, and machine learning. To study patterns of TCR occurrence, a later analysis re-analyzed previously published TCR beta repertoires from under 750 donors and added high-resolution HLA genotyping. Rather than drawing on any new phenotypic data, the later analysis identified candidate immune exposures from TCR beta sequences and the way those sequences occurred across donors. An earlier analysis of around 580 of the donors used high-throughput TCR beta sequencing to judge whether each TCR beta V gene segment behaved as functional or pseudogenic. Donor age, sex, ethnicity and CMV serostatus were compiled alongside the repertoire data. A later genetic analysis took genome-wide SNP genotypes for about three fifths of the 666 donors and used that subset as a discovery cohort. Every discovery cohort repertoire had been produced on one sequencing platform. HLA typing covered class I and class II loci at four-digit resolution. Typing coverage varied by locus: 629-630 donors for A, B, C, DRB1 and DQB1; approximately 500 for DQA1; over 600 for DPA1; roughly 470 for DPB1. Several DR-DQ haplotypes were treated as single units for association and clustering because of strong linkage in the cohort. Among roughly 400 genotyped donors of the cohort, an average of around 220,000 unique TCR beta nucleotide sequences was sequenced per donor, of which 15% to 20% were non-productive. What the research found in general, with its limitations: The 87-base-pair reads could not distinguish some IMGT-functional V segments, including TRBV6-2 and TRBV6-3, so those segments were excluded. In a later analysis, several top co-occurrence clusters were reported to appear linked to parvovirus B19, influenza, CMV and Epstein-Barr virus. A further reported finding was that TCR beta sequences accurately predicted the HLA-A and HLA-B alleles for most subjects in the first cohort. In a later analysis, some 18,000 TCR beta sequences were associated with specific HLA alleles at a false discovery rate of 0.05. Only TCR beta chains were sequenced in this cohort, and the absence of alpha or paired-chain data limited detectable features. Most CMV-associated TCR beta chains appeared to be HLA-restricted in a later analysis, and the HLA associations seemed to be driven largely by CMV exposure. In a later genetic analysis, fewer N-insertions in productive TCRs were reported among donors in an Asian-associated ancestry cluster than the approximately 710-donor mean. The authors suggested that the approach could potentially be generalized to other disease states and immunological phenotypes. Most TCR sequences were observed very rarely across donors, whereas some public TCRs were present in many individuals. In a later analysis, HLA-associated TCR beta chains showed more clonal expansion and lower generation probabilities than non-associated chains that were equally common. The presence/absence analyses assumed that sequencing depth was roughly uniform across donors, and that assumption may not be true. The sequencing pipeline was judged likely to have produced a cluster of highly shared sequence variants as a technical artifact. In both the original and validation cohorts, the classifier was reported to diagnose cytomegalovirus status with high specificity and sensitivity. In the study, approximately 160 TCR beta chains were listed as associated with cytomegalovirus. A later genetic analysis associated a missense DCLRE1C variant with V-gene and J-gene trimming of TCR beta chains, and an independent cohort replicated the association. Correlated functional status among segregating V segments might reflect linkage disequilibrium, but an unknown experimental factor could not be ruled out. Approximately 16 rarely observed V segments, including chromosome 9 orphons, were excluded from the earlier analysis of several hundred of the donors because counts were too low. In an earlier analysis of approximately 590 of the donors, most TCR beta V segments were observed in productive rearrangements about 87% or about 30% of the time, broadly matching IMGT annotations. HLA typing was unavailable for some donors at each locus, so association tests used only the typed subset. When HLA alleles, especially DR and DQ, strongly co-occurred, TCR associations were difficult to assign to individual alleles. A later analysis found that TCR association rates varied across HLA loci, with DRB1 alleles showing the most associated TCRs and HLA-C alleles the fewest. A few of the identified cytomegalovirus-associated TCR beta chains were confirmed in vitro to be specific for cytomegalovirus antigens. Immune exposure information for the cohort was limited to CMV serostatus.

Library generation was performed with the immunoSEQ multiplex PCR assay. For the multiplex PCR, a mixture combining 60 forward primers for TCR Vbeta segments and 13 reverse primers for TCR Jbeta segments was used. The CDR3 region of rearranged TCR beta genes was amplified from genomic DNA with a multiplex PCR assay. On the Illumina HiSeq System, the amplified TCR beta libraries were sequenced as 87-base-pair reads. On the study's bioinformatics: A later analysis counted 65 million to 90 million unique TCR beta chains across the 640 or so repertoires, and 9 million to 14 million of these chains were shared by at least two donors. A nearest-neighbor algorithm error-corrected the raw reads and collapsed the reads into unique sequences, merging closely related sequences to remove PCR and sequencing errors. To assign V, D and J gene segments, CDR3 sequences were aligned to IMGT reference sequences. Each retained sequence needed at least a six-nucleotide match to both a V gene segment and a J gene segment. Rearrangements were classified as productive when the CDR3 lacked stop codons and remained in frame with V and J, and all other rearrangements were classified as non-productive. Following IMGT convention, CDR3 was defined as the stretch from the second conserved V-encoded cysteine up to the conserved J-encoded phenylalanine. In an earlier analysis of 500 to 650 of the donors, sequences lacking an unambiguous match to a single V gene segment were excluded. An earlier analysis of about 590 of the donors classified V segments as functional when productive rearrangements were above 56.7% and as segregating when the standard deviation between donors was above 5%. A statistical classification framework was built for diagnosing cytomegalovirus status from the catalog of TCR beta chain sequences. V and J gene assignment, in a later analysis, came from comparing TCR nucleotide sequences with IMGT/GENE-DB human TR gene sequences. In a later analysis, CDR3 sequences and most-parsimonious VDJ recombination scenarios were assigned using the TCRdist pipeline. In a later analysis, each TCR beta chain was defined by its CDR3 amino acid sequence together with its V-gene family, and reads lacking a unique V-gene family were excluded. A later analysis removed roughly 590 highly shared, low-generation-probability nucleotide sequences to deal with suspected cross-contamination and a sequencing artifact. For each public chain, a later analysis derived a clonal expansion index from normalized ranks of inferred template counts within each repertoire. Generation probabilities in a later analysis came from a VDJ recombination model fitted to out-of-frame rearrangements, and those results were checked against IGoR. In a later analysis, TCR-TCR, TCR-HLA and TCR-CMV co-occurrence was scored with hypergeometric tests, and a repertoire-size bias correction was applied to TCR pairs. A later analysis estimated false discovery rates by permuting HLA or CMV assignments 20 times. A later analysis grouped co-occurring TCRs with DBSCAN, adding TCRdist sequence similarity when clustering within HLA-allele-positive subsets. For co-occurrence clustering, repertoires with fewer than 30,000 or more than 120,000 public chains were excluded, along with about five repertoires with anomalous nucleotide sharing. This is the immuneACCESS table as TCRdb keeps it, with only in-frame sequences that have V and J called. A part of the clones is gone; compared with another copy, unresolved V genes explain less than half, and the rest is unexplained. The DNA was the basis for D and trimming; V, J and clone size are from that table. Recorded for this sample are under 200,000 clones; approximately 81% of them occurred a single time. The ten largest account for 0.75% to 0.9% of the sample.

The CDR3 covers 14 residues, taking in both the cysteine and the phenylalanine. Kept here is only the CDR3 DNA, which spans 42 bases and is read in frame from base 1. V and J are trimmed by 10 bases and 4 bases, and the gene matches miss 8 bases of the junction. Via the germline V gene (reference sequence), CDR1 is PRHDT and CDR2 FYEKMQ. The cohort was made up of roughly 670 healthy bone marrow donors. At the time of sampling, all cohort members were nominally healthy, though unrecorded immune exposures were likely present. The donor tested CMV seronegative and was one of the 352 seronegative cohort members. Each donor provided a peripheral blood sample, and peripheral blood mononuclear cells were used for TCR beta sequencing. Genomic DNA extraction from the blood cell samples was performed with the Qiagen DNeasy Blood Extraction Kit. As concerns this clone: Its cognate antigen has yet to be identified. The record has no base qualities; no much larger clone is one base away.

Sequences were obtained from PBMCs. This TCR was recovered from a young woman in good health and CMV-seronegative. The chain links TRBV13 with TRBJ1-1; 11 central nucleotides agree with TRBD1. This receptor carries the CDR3 CANEDRGHSTEAFF. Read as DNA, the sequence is TGTGCCAACGAGGACAGGGGGCATAGCACTGAAGCTTTCTTT.